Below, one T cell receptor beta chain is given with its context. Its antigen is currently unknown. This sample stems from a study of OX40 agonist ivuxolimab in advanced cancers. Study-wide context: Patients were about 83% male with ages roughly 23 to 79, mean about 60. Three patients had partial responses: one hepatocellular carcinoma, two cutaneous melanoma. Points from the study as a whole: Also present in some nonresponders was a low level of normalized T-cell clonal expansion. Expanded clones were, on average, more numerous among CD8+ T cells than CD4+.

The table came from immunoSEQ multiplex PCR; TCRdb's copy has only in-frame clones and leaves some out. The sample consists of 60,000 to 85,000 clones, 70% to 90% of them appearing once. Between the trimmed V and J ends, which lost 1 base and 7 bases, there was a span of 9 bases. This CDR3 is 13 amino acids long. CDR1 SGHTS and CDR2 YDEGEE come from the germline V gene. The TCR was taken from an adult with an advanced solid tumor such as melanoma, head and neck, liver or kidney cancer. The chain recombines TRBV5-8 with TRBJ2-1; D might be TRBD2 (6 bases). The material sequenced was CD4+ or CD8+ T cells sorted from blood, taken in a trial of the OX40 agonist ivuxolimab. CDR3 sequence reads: CASSLTSSNEQFF. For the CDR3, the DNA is TGTGCCAGCAGCTTGACTAGCTCGAATGAGCAGTTCTTC. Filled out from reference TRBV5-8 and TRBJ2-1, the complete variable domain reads EAGVTQSPTHLIKTRGQQATLRCSPISGHTSVYWYQQALGLGLQFLLWYDEGEERNRGNFPPRFSGRQFPNYSSELNVNALELEDSALYLCASSLTSSNEQFFGPGTRLTVL.